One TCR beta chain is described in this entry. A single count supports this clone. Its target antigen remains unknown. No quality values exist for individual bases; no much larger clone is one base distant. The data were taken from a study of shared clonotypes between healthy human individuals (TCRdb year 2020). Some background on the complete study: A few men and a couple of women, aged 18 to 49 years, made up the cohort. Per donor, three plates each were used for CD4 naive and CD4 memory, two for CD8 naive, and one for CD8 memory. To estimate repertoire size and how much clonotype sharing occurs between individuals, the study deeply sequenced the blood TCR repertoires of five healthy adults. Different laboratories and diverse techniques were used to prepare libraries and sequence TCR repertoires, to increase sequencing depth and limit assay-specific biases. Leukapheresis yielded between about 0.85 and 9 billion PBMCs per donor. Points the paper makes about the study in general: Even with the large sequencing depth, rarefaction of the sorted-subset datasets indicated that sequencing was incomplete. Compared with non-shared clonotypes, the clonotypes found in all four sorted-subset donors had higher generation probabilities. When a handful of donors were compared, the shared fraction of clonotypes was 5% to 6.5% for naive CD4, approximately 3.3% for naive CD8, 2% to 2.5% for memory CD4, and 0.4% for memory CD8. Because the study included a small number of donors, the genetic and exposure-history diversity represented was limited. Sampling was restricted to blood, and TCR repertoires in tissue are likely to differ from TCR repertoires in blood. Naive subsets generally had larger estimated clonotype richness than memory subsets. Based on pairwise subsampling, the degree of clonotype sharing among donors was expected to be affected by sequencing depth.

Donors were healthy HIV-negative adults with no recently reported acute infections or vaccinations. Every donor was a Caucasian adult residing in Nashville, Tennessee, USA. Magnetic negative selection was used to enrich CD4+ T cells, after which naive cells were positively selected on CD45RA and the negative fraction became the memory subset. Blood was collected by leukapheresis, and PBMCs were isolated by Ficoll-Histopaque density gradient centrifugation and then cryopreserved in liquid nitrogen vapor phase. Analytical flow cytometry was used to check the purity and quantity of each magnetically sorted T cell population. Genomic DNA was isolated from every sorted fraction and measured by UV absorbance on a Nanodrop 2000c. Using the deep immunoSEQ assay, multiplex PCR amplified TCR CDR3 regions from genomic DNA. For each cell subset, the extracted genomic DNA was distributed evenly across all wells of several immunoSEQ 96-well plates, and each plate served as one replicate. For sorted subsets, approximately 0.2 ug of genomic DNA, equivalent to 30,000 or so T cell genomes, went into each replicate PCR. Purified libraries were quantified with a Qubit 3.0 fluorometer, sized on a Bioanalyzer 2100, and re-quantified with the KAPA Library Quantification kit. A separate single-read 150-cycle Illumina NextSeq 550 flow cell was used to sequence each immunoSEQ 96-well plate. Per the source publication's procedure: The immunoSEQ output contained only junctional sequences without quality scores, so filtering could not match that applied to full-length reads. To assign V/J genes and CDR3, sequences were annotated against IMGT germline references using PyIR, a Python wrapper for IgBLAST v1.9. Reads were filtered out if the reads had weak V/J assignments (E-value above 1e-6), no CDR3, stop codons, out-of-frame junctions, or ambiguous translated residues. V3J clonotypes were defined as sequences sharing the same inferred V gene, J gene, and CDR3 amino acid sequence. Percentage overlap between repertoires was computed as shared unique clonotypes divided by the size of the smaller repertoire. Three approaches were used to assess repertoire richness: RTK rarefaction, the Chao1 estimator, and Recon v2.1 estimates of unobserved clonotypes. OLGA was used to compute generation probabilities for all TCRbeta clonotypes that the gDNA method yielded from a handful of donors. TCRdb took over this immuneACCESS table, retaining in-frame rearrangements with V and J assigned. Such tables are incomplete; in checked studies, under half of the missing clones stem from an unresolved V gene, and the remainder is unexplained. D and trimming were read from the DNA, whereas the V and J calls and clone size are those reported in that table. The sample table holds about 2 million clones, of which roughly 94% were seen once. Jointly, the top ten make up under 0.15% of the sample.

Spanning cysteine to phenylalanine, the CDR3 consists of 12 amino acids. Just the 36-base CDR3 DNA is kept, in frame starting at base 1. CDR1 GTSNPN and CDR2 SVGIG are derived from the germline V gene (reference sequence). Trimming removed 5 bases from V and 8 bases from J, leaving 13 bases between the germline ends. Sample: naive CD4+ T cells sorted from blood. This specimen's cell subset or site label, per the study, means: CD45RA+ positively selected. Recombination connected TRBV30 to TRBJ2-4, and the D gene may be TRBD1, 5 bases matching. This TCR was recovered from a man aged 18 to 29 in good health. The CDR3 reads CAWGAFPHIQYF. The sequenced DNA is TGTGCCTGGGGGGCTTTTCCGCACATTCAGTACTTC.